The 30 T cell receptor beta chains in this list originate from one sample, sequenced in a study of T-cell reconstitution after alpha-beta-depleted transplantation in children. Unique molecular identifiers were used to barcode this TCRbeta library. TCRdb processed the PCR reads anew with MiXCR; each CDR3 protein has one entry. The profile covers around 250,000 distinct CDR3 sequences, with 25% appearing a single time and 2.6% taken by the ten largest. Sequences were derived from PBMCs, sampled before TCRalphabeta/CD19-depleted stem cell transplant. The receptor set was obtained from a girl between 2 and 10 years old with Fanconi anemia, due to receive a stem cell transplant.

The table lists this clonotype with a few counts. The CDR3 coding sequence is TGCGCCAGCAGCTTTGGGACTAGCGGTAGCTCCTACAATGAGCAGTTCTTC. Translated: CASSFGTSGSSYNEQFF. V is TRBV5-1 and J is TRBJ2-1, with 11 bases fitting TRBD2. Germline trimming cut 2 bases from V and 0 bases from J; bases unmatched to any gene: 4. Germline CDR1 is SGHRS and CDR2 is YFSETQ. The CDR3 is 17 amino acids.

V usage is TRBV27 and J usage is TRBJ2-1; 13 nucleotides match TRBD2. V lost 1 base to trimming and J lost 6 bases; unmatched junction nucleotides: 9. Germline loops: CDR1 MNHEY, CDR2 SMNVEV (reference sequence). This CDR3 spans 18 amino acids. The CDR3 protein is CASSLLLAGGPLVNEQFF. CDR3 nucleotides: TGTGCCAGCAGTTTATTACTAGCGGGAGGGCCATTGGTCAATGAGCAGTTCTTC.

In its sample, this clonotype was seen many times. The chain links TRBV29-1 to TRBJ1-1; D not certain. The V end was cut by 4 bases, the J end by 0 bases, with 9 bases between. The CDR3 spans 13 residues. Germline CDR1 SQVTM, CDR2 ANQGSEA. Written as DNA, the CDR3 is TGCAGCGTTGTTCCGGGGATGAACACTGAAGCTTTCTTT. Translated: CSVVPGMNTEAFF.

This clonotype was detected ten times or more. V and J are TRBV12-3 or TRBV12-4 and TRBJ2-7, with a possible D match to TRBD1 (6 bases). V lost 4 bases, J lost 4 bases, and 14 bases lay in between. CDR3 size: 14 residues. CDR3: CASSSLRDTYEQYF. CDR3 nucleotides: TGTGCCAGCAGTTCGCTACGGGACACGTACGAGCAGTACTTC.

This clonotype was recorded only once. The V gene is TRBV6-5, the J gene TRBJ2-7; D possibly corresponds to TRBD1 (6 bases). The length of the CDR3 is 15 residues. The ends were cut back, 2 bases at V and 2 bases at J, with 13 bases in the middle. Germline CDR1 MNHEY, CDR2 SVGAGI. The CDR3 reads CASSYRSEGAYEQYF. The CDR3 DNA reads TGTGCCAGCAGTTACCGTAGCGAGGGGGCCTACGAGCAGTACTTC.

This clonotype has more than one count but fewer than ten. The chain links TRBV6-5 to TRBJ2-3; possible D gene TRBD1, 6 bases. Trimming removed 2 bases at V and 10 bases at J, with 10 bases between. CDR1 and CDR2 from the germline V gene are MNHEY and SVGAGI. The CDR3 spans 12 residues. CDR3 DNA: TGTGCCAGCAGTTACGCACAGGGTGCGCAGTATTTT. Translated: CASSYAQGAQYF.

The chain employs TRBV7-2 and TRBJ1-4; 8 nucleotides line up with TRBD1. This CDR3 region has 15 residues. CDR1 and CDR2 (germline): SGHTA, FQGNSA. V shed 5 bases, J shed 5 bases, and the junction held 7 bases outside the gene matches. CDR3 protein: CASSIRTGMNEKLFF. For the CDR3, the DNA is TGTGCCAGCAGCATCCGGACAGGGATGAATGAAAAACTGTTTTTT.

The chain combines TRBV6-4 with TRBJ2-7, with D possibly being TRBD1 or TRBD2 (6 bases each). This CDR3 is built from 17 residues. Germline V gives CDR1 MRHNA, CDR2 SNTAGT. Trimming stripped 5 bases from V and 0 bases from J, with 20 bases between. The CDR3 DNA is TGTGCCAGCAGTCCAAGGGGGAGGTGGGCCCTCTCCTACGAGCAGTACTTC. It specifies CASSPRGRWALSYEQYF.

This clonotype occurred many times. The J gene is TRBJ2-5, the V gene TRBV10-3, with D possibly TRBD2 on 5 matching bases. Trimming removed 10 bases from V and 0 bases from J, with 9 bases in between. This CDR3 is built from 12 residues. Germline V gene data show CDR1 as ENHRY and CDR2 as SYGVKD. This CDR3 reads CATGLYQETQYF. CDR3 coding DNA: TGTGCCACCGGACTGTACCAAGAGACCCAGTACTTC.

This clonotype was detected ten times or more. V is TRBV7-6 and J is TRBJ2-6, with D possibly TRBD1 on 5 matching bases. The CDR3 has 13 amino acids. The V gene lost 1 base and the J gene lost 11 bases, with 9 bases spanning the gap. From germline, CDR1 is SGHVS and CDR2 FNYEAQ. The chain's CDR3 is CASSLDRKDVLTF. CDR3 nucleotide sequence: TGTGCCAGCAGCTTAGACAGGAAAGACGTCCTGACTTTC. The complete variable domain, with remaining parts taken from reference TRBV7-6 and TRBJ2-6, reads GAGVSQSPRYKVTKRGQDVALRCDPISGHVSLYWYRQALGQGPEFLTYFNYEAQQDKSGLPNDRFSAERPEGSISTLTIQRTEQRDSAMYRCASSLDRKDVLTFGAGSRLTVL.

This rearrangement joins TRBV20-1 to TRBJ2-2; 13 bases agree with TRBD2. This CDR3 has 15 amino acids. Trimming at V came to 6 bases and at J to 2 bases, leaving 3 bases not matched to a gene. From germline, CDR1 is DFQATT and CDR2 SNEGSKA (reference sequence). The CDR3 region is CSAGLAGRNTGELFF. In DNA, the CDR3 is TGCAGTGCGGGACTAGCGGGGCGAAACACCGGGGAGCTGTTTTTT.

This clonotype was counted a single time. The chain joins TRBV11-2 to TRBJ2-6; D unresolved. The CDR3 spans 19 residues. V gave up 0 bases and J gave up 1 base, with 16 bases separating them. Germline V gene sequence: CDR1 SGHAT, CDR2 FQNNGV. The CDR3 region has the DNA TGTGCCAGCAGCTTAGAAAGGGAATCGTTATTGTCTGGGGCCAACGTCCTGACTTTC. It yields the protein CASSLERESLLSGANVLTF.

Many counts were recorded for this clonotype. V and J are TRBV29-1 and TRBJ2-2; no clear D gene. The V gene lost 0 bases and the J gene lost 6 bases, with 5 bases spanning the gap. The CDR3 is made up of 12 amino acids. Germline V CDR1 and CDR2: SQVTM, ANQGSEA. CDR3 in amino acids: CSVEDPPGELFF. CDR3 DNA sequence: TGCAGCGTTGAAGATCCCCCCGGGGAGCTGTTTTTT.

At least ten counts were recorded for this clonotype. CDR3 sequence (DNA): TGCAGTGTTGAGGTCTTGGGGGGCCTCGACAATGAGCAGTTCTTC. It encodes CSVEVLGGLDNEQFF. The rearrangement links TRBV20-1 to TRBJ2-1; the D call may be TRBD1 or TRBD2 (6 bases each). The CDR3 runs 15 residues. CDR1 and CDR2 from the germline V gene are DFQATT and SNEGSKA (reference sequence). The germline V and J ends were trimmed by 7 bases and 5 bases, with 21 bases remaining between them.

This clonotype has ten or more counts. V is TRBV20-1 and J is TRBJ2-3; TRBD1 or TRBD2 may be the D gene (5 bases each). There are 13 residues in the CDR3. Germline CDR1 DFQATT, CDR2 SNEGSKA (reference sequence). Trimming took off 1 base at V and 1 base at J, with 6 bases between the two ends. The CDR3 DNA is TGCAGTGCTAGAGTGGGGGGCACAGATACGCAGTATTTT. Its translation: CSARVGGTDTQYF.

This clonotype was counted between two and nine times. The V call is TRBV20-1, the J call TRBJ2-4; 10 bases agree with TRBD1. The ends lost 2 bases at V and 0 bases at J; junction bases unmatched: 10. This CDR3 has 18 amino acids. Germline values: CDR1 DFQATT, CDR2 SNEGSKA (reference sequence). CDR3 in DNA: TGCAGTGCTAGATCTTTCGGACAGGGGGGACTAGCCAAAAACATTCAGTACTTC. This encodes CSARSFGQGGLAKNIQYF.

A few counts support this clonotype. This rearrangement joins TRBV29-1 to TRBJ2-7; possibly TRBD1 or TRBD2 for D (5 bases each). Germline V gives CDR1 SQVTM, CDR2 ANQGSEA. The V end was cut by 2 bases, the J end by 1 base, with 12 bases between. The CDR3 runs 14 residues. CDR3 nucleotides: TGCAGCGTTGAACGGGACGGAGCTTCCTACGAGCAGTACTTC. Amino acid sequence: CSVERDGASYEQYF.

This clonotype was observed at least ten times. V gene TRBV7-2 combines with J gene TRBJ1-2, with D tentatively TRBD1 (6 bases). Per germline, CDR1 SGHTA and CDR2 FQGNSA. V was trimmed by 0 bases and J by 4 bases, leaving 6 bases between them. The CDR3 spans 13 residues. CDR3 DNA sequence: TGTGCCAGCAGCTTAGCAGGGGGCTATGGCTACACCTTC. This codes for CASSLAGGYGYTF.

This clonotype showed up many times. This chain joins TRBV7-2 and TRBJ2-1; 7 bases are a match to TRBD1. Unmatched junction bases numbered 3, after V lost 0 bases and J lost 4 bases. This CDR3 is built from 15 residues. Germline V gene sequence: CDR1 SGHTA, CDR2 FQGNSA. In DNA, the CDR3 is TGTGCCAGCAGCTTAGCCGGGACAGTATACAATGAGCAGTTCTTC. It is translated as CASSLAGTVYNEQFF.

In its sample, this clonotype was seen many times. The CDR3 coding sequence is TGTGCCAGCAGTTTACATCTTCGTGTCTACGCCGGTACGCAGTATTTT. Translation: CASSLHLRVYAGTQYF. The chain has TRBV12-3 or TRBV12-4 and TRBJ2-3; D gene unclear. Between the trimmed V and J ends, which lost 2 bases and 8 bases, there was a span of 20 bases. CDR3 length: 16 residues.

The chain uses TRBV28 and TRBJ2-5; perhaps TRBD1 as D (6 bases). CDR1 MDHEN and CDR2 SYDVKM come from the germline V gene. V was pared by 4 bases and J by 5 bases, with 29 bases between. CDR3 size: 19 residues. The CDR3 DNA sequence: TGTGCCAGCAGTTATGGGTGGCGAACAGGGTTTGACCTAGGGGAGACCCAGTACTTC. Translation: CASSYGWRTGFDLGETQYF.

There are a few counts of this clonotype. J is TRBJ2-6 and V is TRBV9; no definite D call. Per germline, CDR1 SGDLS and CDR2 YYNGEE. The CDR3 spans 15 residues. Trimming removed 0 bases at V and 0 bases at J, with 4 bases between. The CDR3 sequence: CASSVDPSGANVLTF. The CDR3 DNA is TGTGCCAGCAGCGTAGATCCCTCTGGGGCCAACGTCCTGACTTTC.

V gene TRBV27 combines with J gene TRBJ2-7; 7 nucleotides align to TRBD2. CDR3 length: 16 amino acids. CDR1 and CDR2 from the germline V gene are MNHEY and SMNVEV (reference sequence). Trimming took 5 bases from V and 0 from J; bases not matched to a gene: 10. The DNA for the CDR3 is TGTGCCAGCAGTCAACAACTAGCGCCTTACTCCTACGAGCAGTACTTC. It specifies CASSQQLAPYSYEQYF.

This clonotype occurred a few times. The chain's CDR3 is CASSDHGTSVAYEQYF. Written as DNA, the CDR3 is TGTGCCAGCAGCGACCACGGGACTAGCGTTGCCTACGAGCAGTACTTC. V and J are TRBV7-8 and TRBJ2-7, with 10 bases lining up with TRBD2. This CDR3 is built from 16 residues. Germline CDR1 SGHVS, CDR2 FQNEAQ. V was pared by 5 bases and J by 2 bases, with 9 bases of the junction left unmatched.

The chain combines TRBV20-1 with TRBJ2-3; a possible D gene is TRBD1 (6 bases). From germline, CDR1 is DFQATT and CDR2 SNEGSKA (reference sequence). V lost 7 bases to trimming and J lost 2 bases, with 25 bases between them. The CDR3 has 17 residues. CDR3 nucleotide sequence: TGCAGTGGGACAGCAAGACTTGGCCGGCATTTCACAGATACGCAGTATTTT. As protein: CSGTARLGRHFTDTQYF.

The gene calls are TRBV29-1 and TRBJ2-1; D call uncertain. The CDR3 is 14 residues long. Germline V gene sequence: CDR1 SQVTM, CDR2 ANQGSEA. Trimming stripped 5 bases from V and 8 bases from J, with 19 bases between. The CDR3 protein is CSVRFSSRYDEQFF. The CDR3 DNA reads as TGCAGCGTTCGTTTTAGTAGCAGGTATGATGAGCAGTTCTTC.

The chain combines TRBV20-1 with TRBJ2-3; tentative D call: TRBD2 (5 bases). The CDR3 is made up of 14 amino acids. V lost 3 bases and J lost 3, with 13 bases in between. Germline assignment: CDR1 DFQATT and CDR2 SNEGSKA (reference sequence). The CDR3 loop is CSASAPSFTDTQYF. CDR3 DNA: TGCAGTGCTAGCGCGCCTAGCTTTACAGATACGCAGTATTTT.

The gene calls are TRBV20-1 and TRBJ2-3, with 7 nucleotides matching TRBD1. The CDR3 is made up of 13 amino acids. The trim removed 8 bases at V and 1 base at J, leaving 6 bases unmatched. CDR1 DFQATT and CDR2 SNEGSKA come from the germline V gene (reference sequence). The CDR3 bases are TGCAGTAGACAGGGAAAGGGCACAGATACGCAGTATTTT. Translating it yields CSRQGKGTDTQYF.

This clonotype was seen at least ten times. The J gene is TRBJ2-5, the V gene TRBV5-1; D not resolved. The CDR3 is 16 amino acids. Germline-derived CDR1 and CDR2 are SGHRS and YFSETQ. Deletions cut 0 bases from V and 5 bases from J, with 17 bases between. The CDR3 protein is CASSLEARGSSETQYF. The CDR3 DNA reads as TGCGCCAGCAGCTTGGAGGCGAGAGGATCTTCGGAGACCCAGTACTTC.

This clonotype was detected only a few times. CDR3 region: CSARGPEGEQFF. Here the CDR3 DNA reads TGCAGTGCTAGAGGTCCTGAAGGGGAGCAGTTCTTC. The J gene is TRBJ2-1, the V gene TRBV20-1; D is unclear. The V gene's germline CDR1 is DFQATT and CDR2 SNEGSKA (reference sequence). The CDR3 spans 12 residues. Deletions cut 1 base from V and 10 bases from J, with 11 bases between.